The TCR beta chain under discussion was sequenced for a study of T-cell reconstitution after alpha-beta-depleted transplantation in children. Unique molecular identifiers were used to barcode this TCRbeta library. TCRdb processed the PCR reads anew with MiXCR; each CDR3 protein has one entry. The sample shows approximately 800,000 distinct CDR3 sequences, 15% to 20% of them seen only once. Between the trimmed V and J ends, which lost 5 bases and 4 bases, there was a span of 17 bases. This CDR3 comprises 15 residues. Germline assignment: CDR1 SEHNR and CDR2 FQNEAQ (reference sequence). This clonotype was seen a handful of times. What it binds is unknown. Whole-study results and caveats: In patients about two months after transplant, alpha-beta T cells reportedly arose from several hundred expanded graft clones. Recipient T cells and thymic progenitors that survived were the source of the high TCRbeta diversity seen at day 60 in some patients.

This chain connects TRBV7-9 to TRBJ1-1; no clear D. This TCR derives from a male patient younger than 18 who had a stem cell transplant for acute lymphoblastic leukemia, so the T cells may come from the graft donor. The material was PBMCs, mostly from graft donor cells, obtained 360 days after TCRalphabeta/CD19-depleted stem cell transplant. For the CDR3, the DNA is TGTGCCAGCAGCCCAGAGGTGTGGGTGGGCACTGAAGCTTTCTTT. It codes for CASSPEVWVGTEAFF.